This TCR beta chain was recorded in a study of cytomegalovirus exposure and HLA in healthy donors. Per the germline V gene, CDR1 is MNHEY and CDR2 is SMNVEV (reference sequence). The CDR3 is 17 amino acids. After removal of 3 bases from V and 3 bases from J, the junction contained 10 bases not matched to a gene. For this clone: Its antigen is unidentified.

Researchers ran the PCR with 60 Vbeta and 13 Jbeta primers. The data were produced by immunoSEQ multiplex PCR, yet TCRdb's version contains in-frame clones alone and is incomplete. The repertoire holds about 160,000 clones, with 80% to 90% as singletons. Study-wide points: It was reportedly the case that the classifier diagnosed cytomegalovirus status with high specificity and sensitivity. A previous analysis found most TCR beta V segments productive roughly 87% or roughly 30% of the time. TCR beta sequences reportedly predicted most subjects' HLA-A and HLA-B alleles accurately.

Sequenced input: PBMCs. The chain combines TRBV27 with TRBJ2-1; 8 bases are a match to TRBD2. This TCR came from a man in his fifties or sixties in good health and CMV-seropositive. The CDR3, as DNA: TGTGCCAGCAGTTTCCTCGGGGGGGGGCCTTTCTACAATGAGCAGTTCTTC. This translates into CASSFLGGGPFYNEQFF.